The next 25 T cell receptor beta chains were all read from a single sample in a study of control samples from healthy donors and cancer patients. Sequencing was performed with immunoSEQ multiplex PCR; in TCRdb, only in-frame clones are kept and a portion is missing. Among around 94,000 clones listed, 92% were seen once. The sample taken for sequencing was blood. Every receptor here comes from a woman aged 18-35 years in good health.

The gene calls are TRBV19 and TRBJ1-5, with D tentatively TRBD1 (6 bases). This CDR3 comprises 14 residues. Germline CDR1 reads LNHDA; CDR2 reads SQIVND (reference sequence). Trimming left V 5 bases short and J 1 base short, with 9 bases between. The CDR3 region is CASSFRGSNQPQHF. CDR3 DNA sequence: TGTGCCAGTAGTTTCAGGGGAAGCAATCAGCCCCAGCATTTT.

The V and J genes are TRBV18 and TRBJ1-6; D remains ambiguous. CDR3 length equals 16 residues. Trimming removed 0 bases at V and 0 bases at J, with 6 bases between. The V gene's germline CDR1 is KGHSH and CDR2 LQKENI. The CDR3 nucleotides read TGTGCCAGCTCACCACCGCGGAGCTCCTATAATTCACCCCTCCACTTT. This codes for CASSPPRSSYNSPLHF.

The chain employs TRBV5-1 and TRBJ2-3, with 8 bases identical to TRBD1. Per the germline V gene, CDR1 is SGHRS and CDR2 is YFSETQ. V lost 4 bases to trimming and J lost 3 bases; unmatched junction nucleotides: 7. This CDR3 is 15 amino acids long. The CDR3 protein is CASSPRTGSTDTQYF. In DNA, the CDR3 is TGCGCCAGCAGCCCACGGACAGGGAGTACAGATACGCAGTATTTT.

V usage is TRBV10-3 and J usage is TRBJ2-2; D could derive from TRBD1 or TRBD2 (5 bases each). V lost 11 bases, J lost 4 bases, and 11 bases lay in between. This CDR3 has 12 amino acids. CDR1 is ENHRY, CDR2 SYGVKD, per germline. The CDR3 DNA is TGTGCCTTCACTGGGGGCACCGGGGAGCTGTTTTTT. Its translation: CAFTGGTGELFF.

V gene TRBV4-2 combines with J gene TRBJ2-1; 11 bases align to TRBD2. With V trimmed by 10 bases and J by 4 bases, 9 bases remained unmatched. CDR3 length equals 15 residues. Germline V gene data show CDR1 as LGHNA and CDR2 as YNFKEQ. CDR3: CATDPGTSGYNEQFF. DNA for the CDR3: TGTGCCACCGACCCGGGGACTAGCGGTTACAATGAGCAGTTCTTC.

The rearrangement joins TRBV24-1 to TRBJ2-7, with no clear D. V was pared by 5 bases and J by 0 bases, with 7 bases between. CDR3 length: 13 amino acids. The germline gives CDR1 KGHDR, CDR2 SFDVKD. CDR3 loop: CATSGHTSYEQYF. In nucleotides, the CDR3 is TGTGCCACCAGTGGCCATACCTCCTACGAGCAGTACTTC.

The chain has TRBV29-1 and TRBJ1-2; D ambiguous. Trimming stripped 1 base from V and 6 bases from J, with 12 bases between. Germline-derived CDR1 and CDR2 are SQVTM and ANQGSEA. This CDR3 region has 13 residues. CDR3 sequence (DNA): TGCAGCGTTGAAGGGGTCAGGCTCAATGGCTACACCTTC. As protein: CSVEGVRLNGYTF.

The CDR3 DNA is TGCGCCAGCAGCCTCCGAACTGGGGAAACTTACAATGAGCAGTTCTTC. The encoded protein is CASSLRTGETYNEQFF. V gene TRBV4-1 combines with J gene TRBJ2-1; D is unresolved. The CDR3 spans 16 residues. V was clipped by 4 bases and J by 4 bases, with 17 bases between them. Germline lookup yields CDR1 MGHRA and CDR2 YSYEKL.

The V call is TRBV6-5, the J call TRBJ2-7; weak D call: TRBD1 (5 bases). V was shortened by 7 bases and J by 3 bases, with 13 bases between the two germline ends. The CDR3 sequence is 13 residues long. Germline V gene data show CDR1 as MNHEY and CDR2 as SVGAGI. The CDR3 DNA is TGTGCCAGCAATCCAGGGCTTAACTACGAGCAGTACTTC. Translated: CASNPGLNYEQYF.

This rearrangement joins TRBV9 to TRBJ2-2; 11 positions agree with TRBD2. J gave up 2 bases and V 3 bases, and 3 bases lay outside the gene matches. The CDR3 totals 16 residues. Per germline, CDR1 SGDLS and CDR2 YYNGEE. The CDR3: CASSEGLAVNTGELFF. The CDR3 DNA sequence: TGTGCCAGCAGCGAGGGACTAGCGGTCAACACCGGGGAGCTGTTTTTT.

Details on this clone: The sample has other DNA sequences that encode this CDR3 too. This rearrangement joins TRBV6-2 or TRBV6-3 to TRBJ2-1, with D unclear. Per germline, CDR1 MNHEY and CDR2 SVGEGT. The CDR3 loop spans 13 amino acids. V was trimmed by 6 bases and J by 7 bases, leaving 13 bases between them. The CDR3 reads CASSLLRWNEQFF. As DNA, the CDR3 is TGTGCCAGCAGCCTCCTAAGGTGGAATGAGCAGTTCTTC.

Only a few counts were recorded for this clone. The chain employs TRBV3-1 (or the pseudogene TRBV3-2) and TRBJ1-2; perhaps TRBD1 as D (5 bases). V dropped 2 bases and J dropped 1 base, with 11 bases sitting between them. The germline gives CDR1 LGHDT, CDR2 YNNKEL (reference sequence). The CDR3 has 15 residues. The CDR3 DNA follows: TGTGCCAGCAGCCAACGGGGGATAAATAACTATGGCTACACCTTC. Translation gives CASSQRGINNYGYTF.

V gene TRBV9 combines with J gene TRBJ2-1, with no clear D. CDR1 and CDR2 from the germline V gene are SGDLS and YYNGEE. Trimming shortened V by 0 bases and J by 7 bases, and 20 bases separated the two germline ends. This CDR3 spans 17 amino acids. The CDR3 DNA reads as TGTGCCAGCAGCGTAGAGGGTGCGACTCCAAGTGAGAATGAGCAGTTCTTC. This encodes CASSVEGATPSENEQFF.

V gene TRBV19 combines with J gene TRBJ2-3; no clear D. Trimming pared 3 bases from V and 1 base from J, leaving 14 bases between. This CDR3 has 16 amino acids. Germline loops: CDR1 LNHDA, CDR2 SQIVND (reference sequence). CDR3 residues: CASSIRMSQGTDTQYF. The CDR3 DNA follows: TGTGCCAGTAGTATCCGAATGAGTCAAGGCACAGATACGCAGTATTTT.

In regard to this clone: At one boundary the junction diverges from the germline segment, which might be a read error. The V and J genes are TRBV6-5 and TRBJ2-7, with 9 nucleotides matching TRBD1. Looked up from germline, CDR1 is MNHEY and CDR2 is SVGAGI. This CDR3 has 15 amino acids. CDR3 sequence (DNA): TGTGCCAGCATTTACAGGGGGCGCTTTCCTGGCGAGCAGTACTTC. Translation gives CASIYRGRFPGEQYF.

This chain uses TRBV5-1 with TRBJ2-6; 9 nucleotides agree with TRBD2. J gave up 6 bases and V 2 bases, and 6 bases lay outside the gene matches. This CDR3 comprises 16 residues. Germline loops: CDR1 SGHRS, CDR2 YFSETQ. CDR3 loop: CASSLAGGVVANVLTF. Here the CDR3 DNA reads TGCGCCAGCAGCTTAGCGGGGGGTGTCGTGGCCAACGTCCTGACTTTC.

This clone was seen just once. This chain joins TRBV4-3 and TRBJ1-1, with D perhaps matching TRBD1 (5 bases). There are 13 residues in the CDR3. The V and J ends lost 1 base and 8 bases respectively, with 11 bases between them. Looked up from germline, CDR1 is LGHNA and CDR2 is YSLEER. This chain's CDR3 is CASSQVTQAEAFF. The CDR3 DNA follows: TGCGCCAGCAGCCAAGTAACACAGGCCGAAGCTTTCTTT.

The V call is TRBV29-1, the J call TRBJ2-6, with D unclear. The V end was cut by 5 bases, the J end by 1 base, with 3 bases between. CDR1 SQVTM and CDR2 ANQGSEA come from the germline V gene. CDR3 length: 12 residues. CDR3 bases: TGCAGCGTTTCTTCTGGGGCCAACGTCCTGACTTTC. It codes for CSVSSGANVLTF.

The CDR3 loop is CASSHGTSGSDTQYF. Here the CDR3 DNA reads TGTGCCAGCAGTCACGGGACTAGCGGATCAGATACGCAGTATTTT. The chain uses TRBV6-2 or TRBV6-3 and TRBJ2-3; 11 nucleotides agree with TRBD2. J lost 4 bases, V lost 5 bases, and 5 bases had no gene match. The germline V gene encodes CDR1 MNHEY and CDR2 SVGEGT. This CDR3 has 15 residues.

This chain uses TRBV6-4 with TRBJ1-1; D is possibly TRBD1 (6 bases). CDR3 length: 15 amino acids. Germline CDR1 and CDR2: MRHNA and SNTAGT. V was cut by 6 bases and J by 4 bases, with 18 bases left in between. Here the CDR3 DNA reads TGTGCCAGCAGACCCGACAGGTATGGTAGCACTGAAGCTTTCTTT. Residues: CASRPDRYGSTEAFF.

The CDR3: CASSLARGGNTIYF. In DNA form, the CDR3 reads TGTGCCAGCAGCTTAGCGCGGGGTGGAAACACCATATATTTT. J is TRBJ1-3 and V is TRBV7-7; D is ambiguous. Trimming cost V 0 bases and J 3 bases, with 6 bases left between them. The CDR3 length is 14 residues. Per germline, CDR1 SSHAT and CDR2 FNYEAQ (reference sequence).

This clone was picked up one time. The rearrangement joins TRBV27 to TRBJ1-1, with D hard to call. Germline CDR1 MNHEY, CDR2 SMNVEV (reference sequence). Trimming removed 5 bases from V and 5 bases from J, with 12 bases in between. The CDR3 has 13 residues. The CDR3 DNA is TGTGCCAGCAGTCCCCGGCGGGTGACTGAAGCTTTCTTT. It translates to CASSPRRVTEAFF.

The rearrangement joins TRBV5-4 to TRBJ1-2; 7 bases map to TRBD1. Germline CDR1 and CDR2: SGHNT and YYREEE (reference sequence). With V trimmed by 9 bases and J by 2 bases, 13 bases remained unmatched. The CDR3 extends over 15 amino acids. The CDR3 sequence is CATRPEGQANYGYTF. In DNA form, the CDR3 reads TGTGCCACCCGTCCTGAAGGACAGGCGAACTATGGCTACACCTTC.

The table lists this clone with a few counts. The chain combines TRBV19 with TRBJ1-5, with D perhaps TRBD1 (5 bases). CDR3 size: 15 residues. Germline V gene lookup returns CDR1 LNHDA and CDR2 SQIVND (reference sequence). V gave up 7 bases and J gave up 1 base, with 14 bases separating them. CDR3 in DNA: TGTGCCAGTATTCGGTCAGGGCTAAGCAATCAGCCCCAGCATTTT. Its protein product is CASIRSGLSNQPQHF.

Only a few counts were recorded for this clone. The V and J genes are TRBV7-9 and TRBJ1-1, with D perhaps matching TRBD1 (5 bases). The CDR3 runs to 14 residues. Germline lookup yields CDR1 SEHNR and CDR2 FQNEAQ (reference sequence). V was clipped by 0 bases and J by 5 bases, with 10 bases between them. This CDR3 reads CASSLASGQTEAFF. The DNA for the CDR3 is TGTGCCAGCAGCTTAGCGTCAGGGCAAACTGAAGCTTTCTTT.